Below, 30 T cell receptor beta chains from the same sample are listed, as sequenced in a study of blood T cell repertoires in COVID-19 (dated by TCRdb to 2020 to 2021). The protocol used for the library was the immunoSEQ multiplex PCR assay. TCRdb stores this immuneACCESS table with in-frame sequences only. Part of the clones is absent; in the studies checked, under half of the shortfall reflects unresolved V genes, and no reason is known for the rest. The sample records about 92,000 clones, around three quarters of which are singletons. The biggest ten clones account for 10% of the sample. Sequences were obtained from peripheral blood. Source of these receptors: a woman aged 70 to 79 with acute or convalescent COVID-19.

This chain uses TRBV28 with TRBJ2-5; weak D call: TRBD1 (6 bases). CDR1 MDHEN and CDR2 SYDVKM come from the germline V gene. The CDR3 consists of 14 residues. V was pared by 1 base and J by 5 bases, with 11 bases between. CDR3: CASSLFGTMETQYF. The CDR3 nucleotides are TGTGCCAGCAGTTTATTCGGGACAATGGAGACCCAGTACTTC. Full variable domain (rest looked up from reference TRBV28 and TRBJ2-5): DVKVTQSSRYLVKRTGEKVFLECVQDMDHENMFWYRQDPGLGLRLIYFSYDVKMKEKGDIPEGYSVSREKKERFSLILESASTNQTSMYLCASSLFGTMETQYFGPGTRLLVL.

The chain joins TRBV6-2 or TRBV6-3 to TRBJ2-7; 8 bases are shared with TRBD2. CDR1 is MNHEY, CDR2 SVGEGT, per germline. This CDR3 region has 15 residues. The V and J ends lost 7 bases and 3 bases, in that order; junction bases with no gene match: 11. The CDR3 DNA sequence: TGTGCCAGCACCTACTCGACTAGCGAACGCTACGAGCAGTACTTC. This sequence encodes CASTYSTSERYEQYF.

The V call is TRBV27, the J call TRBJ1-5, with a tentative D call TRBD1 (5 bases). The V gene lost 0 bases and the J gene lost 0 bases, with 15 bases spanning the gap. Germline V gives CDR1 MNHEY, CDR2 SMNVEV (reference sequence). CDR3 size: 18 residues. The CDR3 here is CASSLSGGSRNSNQPQHF. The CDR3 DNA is TGTGCCAGCAGTTTATCTGGGGGGAGCAGGAATAGCAATCAGCCCCAGCATTTT.

The DNA for the CDR3 is TGTGCCAGCAGCACAGGACACCAGAACACTGAAGCTTTCTTT. Its protein product is CASSTGHQNTEAFF. The chain has TRBV9 and TRBJ1-1; perhaps TRBD1 as D (5 bases). Trimming removed 4 bases from V and 1 base from J, with 11 bases in between. The CDR3 covers 14 residues. Germline V gene lookup returns CDR1 SGDLS and CDR2 YYNGEE.

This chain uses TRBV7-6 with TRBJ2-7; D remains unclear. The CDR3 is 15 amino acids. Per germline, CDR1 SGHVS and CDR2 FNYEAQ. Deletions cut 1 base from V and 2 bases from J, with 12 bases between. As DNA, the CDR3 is TGTGCCAGCAGCTTAGACCCCCGAGGTGCCTACGAGCAGTACTTC. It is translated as CASSLDPRGAYEQYF.

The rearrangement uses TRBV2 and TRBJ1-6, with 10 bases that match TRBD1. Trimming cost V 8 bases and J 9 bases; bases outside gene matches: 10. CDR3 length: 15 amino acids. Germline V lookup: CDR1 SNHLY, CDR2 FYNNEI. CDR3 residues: CASSDRGRLGSPLHF. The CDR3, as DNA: TGTGCCAGCTCAGACAGGGGGCGCTTGGGTTCACCCCTCCACTTT.

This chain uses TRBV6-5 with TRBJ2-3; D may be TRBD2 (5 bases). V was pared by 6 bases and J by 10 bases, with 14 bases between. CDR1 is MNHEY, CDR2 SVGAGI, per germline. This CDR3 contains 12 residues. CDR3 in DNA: TGTGCCAGCAGGGACTCCCTGTGGGCGCAGTATTTT. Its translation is CASRDSLWAQYF.

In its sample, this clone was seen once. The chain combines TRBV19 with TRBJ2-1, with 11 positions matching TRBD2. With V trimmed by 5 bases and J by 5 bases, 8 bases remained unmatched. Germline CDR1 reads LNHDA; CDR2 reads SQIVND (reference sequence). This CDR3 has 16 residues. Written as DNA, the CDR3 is TGTGCCAGTAGTGTGACTAGCGGGGCAAATAACAATGAGCAGTTCTTC. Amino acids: CASSVTSGANNNEQFF.

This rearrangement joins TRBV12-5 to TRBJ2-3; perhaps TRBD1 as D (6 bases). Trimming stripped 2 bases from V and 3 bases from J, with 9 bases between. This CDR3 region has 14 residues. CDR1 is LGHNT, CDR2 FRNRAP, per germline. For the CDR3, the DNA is TGTGCTAGTGGTTTGTCAGGGGCAACAGATACGCAGTATTTT. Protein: CASGLSGATDTQYF. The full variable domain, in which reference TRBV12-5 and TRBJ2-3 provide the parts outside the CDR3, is DARVTQTPRHKVTEMGQEVTMRCQPILGHNTVFWYRQTMMQGLELLAYFRNRAPLDDSGMPKDRFSAEMPDATLATLKIQPSEPRDSAVYFCASGLSGATDTQYFGPGTRLTVL.

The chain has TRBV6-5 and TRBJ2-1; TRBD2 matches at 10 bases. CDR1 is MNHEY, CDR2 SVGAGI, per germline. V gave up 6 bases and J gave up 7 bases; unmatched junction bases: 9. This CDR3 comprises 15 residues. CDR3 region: CASRSTQLAGNEQFF. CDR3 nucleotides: TGTGCCAGCAGGAGTACCCAACTAGCGGGGAATGAGCAGTTCTTC.

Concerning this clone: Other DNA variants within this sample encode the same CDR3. The CDR3 region has the DNA TGTGCCAGCAGTTTAGCGGGAGCCAACACAGATACGCAGTATTTT. Protein sequence: CASSLAGANTDTQYF. The chain joins TRBV28 to TRBJ2-3; 7 bases agree with TRBD2. The CDR3 contains 15 residues. V gave up 2 bases and J gave up 2 bases; unmatched junction bases: 4. From germline, CDR1 is MDHEN and CDR2 SYDVKM.

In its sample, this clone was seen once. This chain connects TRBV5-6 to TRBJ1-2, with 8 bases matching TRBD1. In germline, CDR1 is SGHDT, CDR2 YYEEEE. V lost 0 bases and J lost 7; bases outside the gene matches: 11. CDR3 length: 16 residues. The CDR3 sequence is CASSLVAAAGGGGYTF. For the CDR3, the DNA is TGTGCCAGCAGCTTGGTGGCGGCGGCAGGGGGCGGTGGCTACACCTTC.

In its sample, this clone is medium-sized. The CDR3 here is CASSMWGEAGNTGELFF. The DNA for the CDR3 is TGTGCCAGTAGTATGTGGGGCGAGGCGGGAAACACCGGGGAGCTGTTTTTT. V and J are TRBV19 and TRBJ2-2; possibly TRBD2 for D (6 bases). The CDR3 totals 17 residues. Looked up from germline, CDR1 is LNHDA and CDR2 is SQIVND (reference sequence). Trimming stripped 3 bases from V and 2 bases from J, with 16 bases between.

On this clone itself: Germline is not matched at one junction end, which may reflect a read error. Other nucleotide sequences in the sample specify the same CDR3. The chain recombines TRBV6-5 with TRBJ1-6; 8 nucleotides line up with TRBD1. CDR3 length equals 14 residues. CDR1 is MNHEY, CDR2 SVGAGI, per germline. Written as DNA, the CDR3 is TGCGCCAGCAGCCTCGACAGGGGTAGCTCACCCCTCCACTTT. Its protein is CASSLDRGSSPLHF.

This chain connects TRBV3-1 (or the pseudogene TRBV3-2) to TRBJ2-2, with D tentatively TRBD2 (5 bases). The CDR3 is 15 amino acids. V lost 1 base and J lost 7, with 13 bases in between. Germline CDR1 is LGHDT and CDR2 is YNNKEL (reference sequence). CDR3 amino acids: CASSQVRGLVGELFF. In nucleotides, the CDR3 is TGTGCCAGCAGCCAAGTGCGAGGGCTCGTCGGGGAGCTGTTTTTT.

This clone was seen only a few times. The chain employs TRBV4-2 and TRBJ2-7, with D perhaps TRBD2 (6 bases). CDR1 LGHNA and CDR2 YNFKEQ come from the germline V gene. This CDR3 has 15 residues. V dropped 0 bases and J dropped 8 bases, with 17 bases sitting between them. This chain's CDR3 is CASSQDWDSVNQQYF. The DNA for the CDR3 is TGTGCCAGCAGCCAAGATTGGGACTCTGTGAATCAGCAGTACTTC.

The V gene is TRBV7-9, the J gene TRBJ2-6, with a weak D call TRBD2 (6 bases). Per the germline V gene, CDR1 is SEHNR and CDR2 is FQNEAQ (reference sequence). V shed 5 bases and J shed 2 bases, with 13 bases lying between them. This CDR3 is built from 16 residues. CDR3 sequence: CASSLLAGPGANVLTF. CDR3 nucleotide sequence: TGTGCCAGCAGCCTCTTGGCGGGGCCTGGGGCCAACGTCCTGACTTTC.

CDR3 DNA sequence: TGTGCCAGCAGCTTAGAGTACGGGGGGACCTACGAGCAGTACTTC. Protein: CASSLEYGGTYEQYF. The V gene is TRBV11-2, the J gene TRBJ2-7; 7 bases agree with TRBD2. J lost 2 bases, V lost 0 bases, and 4 bases had no gene match. Germline assignment: CDR1 SGHAT and CDR2 FQNNGV. This CDR3 region has 15 residues.

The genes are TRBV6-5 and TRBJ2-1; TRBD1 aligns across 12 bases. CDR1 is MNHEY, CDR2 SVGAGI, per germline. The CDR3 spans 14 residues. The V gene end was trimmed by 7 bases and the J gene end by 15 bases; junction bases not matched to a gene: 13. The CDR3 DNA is TGTGCCAGCAATCCTCCGGGACAGGGGGCCAAAGTGTTCTTC. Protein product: CASNPPGQGAKVFF.

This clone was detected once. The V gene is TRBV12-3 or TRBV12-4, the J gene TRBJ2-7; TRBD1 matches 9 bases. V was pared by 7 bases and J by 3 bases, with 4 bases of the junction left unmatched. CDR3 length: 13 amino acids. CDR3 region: CASTEGQGYEQYF. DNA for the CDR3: TGTGCCAGCACGGAGGGACAGGGCTACGAGCAGTACTTC.

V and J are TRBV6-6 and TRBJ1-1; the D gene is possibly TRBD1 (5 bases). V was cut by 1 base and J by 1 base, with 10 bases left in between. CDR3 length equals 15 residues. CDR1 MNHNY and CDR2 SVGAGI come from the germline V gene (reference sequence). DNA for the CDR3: TGTGCCAGCAGTTACTTAGGGAGGGGGAACACTGAAGCTTTCTTT. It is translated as CASSYLGRGNTEAFF.

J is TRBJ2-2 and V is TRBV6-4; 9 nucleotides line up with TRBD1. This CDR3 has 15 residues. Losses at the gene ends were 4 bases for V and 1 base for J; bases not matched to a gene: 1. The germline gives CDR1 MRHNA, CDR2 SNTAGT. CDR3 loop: CASSGDRENTGELFF. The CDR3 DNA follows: TGTGCCAGCAGTGGGGACAGGGAGAACACCGGGGAGCTGTTTTTT.

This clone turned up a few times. CDR3 sequence reads: CATSESGGGNQPQHF. DNA of the CDR3: TGTGCCACCAGTGAATCGGGAGGCGGGAATCAGCCCCAGCATTTT. V and J are TRBV24-1 and TRBJ1-5; D not resolved. Deletions cut 4 bases from V and 4 bases from J, with 13 bases between. In germline, CDR1 is KGHDR, CDR2 SFDVKD. The CDR3 length is 15 residues.

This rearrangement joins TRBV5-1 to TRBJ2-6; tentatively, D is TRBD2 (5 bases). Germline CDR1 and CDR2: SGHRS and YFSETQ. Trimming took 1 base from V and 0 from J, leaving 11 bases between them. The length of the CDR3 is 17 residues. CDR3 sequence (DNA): TGCGCCAGCAGCTTGTATGGGAGAGACTCTGGGGCCAACGTCCTGACTTTC. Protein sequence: CASSLYGRDSGANVLTF.

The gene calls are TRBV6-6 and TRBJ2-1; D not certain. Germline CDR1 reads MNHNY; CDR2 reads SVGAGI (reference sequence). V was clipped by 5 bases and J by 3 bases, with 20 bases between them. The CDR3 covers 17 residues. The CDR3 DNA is TGTGCCAGCAGTCTTAGGCCCCCGGGTTACAACTACAATGAGCAGTTCTTC. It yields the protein CASSLRPPGYNYNEQFF.

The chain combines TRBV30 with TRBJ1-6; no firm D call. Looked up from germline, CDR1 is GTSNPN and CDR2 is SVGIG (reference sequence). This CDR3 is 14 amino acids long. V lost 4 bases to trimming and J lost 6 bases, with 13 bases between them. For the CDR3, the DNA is TGTGCCTGGAAAAAGGGAGTCCCTAATTCACCCCTCCACTTT. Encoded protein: CAWKKGVPNSPLHF.

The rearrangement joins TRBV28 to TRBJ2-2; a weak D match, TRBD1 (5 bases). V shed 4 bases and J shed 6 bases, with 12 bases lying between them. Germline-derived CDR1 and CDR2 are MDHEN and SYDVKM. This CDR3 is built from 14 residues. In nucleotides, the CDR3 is TGTGCCAGCAGTTATGGGTGGGGCGCCGGGGAGCTGTTTTTT. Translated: CASSYGWGAGELFF.

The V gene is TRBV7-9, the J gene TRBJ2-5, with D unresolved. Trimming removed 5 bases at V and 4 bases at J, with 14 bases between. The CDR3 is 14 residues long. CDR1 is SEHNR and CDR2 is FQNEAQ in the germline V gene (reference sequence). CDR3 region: CASSGVSGLETQYF. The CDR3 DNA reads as TGTGCCAGCAGCGGAGTATCGGGTCTAGAGACCCAGTACTTC.

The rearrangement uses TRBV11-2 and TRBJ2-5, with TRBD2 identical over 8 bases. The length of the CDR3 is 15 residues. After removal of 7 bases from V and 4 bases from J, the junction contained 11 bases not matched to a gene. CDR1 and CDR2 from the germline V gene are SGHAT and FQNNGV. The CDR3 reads CASNRAGERPETQYF. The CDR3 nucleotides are TGTGCCAGCAACCGAGCGGGAGAGCGTCCAGAGACCCAGTACTTC.

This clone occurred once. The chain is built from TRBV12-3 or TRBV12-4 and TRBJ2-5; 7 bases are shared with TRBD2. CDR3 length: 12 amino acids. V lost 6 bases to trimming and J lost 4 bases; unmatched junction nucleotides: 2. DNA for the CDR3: TGTGCCAGCAGCCGCGGGGGAGAGACCCAGTACTTC. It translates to CASSRGGETQYF.